The clone carrying this TCR beta chain occurred a few times. Its specificity is not known. cDNA synthesis used the whole RNA isolate, giving expressed TCRB sequences. Sequencing was performed with immunoSEQ multiplex PCR; in TCRdb, only in-frame clones are kept and a portion is missing. The sample consists of roughly 350,000 clones, 11% of them appearing once. The record originates from a study of beta chain features in type 1 diabetes. General study results and limits: Relative to healthy donors, patients appeared to have naive, central memory and Treg TCRB repertoires that were more similar.

CDR3 length: 16 residues. Germline CDR1 SGHRS, CDR2 YFSETQ. The trim removed 7 bases at V and 4 bases at J, leaving 10 bases unmatched. The gene calls are TRBV5-1 and TRBJ2-2, with 10 bases matching TRBD2. The sequenced material came from naive CD4+ T cells from blood. The receptor comes from a woman in her 30s in good health. CDR3 loop: CASQQGLAGATGELFF. CDR3 bases: TGCGCCAGCCAACAGGGTCTAGCGGGAGCCACCGGGGAGCTGTTTTTT.